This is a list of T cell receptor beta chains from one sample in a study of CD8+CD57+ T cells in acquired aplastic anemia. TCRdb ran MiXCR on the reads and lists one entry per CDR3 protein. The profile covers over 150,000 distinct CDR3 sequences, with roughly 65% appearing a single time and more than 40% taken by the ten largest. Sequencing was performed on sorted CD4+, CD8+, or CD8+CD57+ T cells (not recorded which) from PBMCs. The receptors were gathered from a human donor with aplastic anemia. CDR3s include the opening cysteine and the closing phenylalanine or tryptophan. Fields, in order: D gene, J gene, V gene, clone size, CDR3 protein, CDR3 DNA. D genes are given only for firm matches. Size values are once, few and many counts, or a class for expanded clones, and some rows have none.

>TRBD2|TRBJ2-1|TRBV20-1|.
CSARALAGVVAEQFF
TGCAGTGCTAGAGCGCTAGCGGGAGTGGTTGCGGAGCAGTTCTTC
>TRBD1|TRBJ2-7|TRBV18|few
CASSPVPGQKSEQYF
TGTGCCAGCTCACCCGTGCCGGGACAGAAGTCCGAGCAGTACTTC
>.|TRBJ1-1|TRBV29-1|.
CSGAPGHTNTEAFF
TGCAGCGGTGCCCCGGGACATACGAACACTGAAGCTTTCTTT
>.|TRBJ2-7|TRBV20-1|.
CSADGQYEQYF
TGCAGTGCTGATGGACAGTACGAGCAGTACTTC
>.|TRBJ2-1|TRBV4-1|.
CASSRALPSSGDYNEQFF
TGCGCCAGCAGCCGAGCCCTCCCGAGTAGCGGAGACTACAATGAGCAGTTCTTC
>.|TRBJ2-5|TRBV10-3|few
CAISEGETQYF
TGTGCCATCAGTGAGGGGGAGACCCAGTACTTC
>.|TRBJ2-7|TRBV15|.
CATRGTDTYEQYF
TGTGCCACCCGCGGGACGGACACCTACGAGCAGTACTTC
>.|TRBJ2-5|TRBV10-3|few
CAIRRPAGETQYF
TGTGCCATCAGGAGGCCAGCCGGAGAGACCCAGTACTTC
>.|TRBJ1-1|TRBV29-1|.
CSSYGQPTEAFF
TGCAGCAGTTACGGACAGCCCACTGAAGCTTTCTTT
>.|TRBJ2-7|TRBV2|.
CASSEQGYSYEQYF
TGTGCCAGCAGTGAACAGGGATATTCCTACGAGCAGTACTTC
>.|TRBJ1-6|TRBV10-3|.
CAIRSEGLGGSALHF
TGTGCCATCCGCTCCGAGGGGCTAGGGGGTTCAGCCCTCCACTTT
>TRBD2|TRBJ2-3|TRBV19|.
CASKLAGVGDTQYF
TGTGCCAGTAAACTAGCGGGAGTTGGAGATACGCAGTATTTT
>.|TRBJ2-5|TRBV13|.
CASNLLDGETQYF
TGTGCCAGCAATTTGCTAGACGGAGAGACCCAGTACTTC
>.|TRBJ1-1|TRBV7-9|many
CASSPILGDTEAFF
TGTGCCAGCAGTCCTATCCTAGGGGACACTGAAGCTTTCTTT
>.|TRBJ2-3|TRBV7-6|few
CASSLASRVSGGLSTDTQYF
TGTGCCAGCAGCTTAGCTAGCCGGGTGTCTGGGGGGCTCAGCACAGATACGCAGTATTTT
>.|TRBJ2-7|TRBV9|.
CASSVAAVSEQYF
TGTGCCAGCAGCGTAGCGGCGGTGTCCGAGCAGTACTTC
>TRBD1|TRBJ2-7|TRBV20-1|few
CSASNGQGSNEQYF
TGCAGTGCTAGCAATGGACAGGGGAGTAACGAGCAGTACTTC
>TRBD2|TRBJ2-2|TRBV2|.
CASSEVTSGGLGGGELFF
TGTGCCAGCAGTGAAGTGACTAGCGGGGGCCTGGGTGGCGGGGAGCTGTTTTTT
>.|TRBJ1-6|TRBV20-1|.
CSAPLGPLHF
TGCAGTGCTCCTCTTGGCCCGCTCCACTTT
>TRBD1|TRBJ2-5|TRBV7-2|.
CASSLALLTDRGPVTQYF
TGTGCCAGCAGCTTAGCGTTACTTACCGACAGGGGGCCTGTGACCCAGTACTTC
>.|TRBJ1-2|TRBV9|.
CASSAQTLPPDYGYTF
TGTGCCAGCAGCGCCCAGACGTTACCACCTGACTATGGCTACACCTTC
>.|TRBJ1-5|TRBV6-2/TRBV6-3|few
CASSYLNQPQHF
TGTGCCAGCAGTTACTTGAATCAGCCCCAGCATTTT
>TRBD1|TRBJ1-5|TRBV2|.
CASRRQGAETQHF
TGTGCCAGCAGGCGACAGGGGGCGGAGACCCAGCATTTT
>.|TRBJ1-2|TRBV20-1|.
CSARVVAGPNYGYTF
TGCAGTGCTAGAGTAGTAGCGGGGCCTAACTATGGCTACACCTTC
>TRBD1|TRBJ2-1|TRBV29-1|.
CSVDPGQGVTYNEQFF
TGCAGCGTCGACCCGGGACAGGGGGTCACCTACAATGAGCAGTTCTTC
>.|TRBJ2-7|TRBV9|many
CASSPGFSGGEQYF
TGTGCCAGCAGCCCAGGGTTTAGTGGGGGCGAGCAGTACTTC
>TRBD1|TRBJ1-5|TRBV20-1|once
CSARTGLQPQHF
TGCAGTGCACGGACAGGTCTCCAGCCCCAGCATTTT
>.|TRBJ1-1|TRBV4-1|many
CASSTRTDRTEAFF
TGCGCCAGCAGCACACGGACAGATAGGACTGAAGCTTTCTTT
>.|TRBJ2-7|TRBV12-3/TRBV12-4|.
CASSPAGGTTVEQYF
TGTGCCAGCAGCCCGGCGGGCGGTACCACCGTCGAGCAGTACTTC
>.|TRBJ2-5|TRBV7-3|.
CASSLEGTDATQYF
TGTGCCAGCAGCTTAGAGGGGACTGACGCGACCCAGTACTTC
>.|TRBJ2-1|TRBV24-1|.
CATSDGTANPPMNEQFF
TGTGCCACCAGTGATGGGACCGCCAACCCGCCGATGAATGAGCAGTTCTTC
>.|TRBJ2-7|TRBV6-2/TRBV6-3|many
CASRVSYEQYF
TGTGCCAGCCGGGTGAGCTACGAGCAGTACTTC
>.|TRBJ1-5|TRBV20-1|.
CSARRAGQPQHF
TGCAGTGCTAGGAGGGCGGGACAGCCCCAGCATTTT
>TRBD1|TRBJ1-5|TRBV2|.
CASRPGQDQPQHF
TGTGCCAGCAGGCCGGGACAGGATCAGCCCCAGCATTTT
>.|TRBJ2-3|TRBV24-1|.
CATSDFEENTQYF
TGTGCCACCAGTGATTTTGAGGAGAATACGCAGTATTTT
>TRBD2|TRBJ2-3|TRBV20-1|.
CSASGLAGTDTQYF
TGCAGTGCTAGTGGACTAGCGGGGACAGATACGCAGTATTTT
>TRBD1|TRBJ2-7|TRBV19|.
CASSKGAGGYGGEQYF
TGTGCCAGTAGTAAAGGGGCAGGGGGCTACGGGGGCGAGCAGTACTTC
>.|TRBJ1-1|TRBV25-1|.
CASSEFDRTNTEAFF
TGTGCCAGCAGTGAATTTGACAGAACGAACACTGAAGCTTTCTTT
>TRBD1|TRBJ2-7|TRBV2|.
CASRDEDRAYEQYF
TGTGCCAGCAGGGACGAGGACAGGGCCTACGAGCAGTACTTC
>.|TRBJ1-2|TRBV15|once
CATSRAGGRDYGYTF
TGTGCCACCAGCAGAGCTGGCGGGCGCGACTATGGCTACACCTTC
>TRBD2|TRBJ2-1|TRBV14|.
CASSQETSGMDEQFF
TGTGCCAGCAGCCAAGAGACTAGCGGGATGGATGAGCAGTTCTTC
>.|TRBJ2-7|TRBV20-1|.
CSASDGRVAYEQYF
TGCAGTGCTAGTGACGGGAGAGTCGCCTACGAGCAGTACTTC
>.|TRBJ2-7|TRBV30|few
CAWSVFPLRGNEQYF
TGTGCCTGGAGTGTATTCCCCTTAAGAGGAAACGAGCAGTACTTC
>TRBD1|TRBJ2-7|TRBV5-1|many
CASSPDRGGYEQYF
TGCGCCAGCAGCCCGGACAGGGGGGGGTACGAGCAGTACTTC